This is a list of T cell receptor beta chains from one sample in a study of early T cells in non-severe SARS-CoV-2 infection. Via MiXCR, TCRdb re-called the 5' RACE reads, giving one row per CDR3 protein. The table includes some 80,000 distinct CDR3 sequences, approximately 14% detected once. The sequenced material came from whole blood. The receptors derive from an adult who was a healthcare worker with PCR-confirmed SARS-CoV-2 infection or an uninfected control (not recorded which). The CDR3 runs from the conserved cysteine through the conserved F or W. A D gene is named only where the DNA matches it firmly. Size tells how often a clone was seen (once, few, many) or the class of an expanded clone, and some rows leave it out.

J: TRBJ2-7
D: TRBD2
size: many
V: TRBV7-9
DNA: TGTGCCAGCAGCAACTCGACTAGCGGTCCTTACGAGCAGTACTTC
CDR3: CASSNSTSGPYEQYF

J: TRBJ2-1
D: NA
size: few
V: TRBV7-8
DNA: TGTGCCAGCAGCCCCCGTATAAGTGAGCAGTTCTTC
CDR3: CASSPRISEQFF

J: TRBJ2-5
D: TRBD2
size: NA
V: TRBV7-2
DNA: TGTGCCAGCAGCGTCCTTAGCGGGGGGGCCTTAGAGACCCAGTACTTC
CDR3: CASSVLSGGALETQYF

J: TRBJ2-1
D: NA
size: few
V: TRBV9
DNA: TGTGCCAGCAGCGCGGGCGGCCCTTACAATGAGCAGTTCTTC
CDR3: CASSAGGPYNEQFF

J: TRBJ1-2
D: TRBD1
size: NA
V: TRBV19
DNA: TGTGCCAGTAGTCAATATATGGGGACAGGAATCAAGTCTGGCTACACCTTC
CDR3: CASSQYMGTGIKSGYTF

J: TRBJ2-7
D: NA
size: many
V: TRBV7-2
DNA: TGTGCCAGCAGCTTAGAGCCGAACTACGAGCAGTACTTC
CDR3: CASSLEPNYEQYF

J: TRBJ2-3
D: NA
size: many
V: TRBV3-1
DNA: TGTGCCAGCAGCCAAGTTGCGGGTTGGGCAGATACGCAGTATTTT
CDR3: CASSQVAGWADTQYF

J: TRBJ2-1
D: TRBD1
size: few
V: TRBV6-2/TRBV6-3
DNA: TGTGCCAGCAGGACTTCGGACAGGAACTACAATGAGCAGTTCTTC
CDR3: CASRTSDRNYNEQFF

J: TRBJ2-7
D: NA
size: NA
V: TRBV11-2
DNA: TGTGCCAGCAGCATCGGCGTTTTGGAGCAGTACTTC
CDR3: CASSIGVLEQYF

J: TRBJ1-2
D: NA
size: NA
V: TRBV20-1
DNA: TGCAGTGCCGGTGCCTACACCTTC
CDR3: CSAGAYTF

J: TRBJ2-1
D: NA
size: few
V: TRBV18
DNA: TGTGCCAGCTCTTCGCAGGGAACCTACAATGAGCAGTTCTTC
CDR3: CASSSQGTYNEQFF

J: TRBJ2-7
D: NA
size: NA
V: TRBV5-6
DNA: TGTGCCAGCAGCTTGACCGTCAGCTCCTACGAGCAGTACTTC
CDR3: CASSLTVSSYEQYF

J: TRBJ2-7
D: NA
size: many
V: TRBV6-5
DNA: TGTGCCAGCAGTTTAAGAGGGGACCGCTACGAGCAGTACTTC
CDR3: CASSLRGDRYEQYF

J: TRBJ1-2
D: NA
size: NA
V: TRBV14
DNA: TGTGCCAGCAGCCAAGACGAGACAGGCATCTCCTATGGCTACACCTTC
CDR3: CASSQDETGISYGYTF

J: TRBJ2-3
D: NA
size: many
V: TRBV12-3/TRBV12-4
DNA: TGTGCCAGCAGTTTAGCCACGGGTCGGAATACGCAGTATTTT
CDR3: CASSLATGRNTQYF

J: TRBJ2-6
D: TRBD1
size: many
V: TRBV7-9
DNA: TGTGCCAGCAGCTCGTACAGGGGTAGAAGCTCTGGGGCCAACGTCCTGACTTTC
CDR3: CASSSYRGRSSGANVLTF

J: TRBJ1-1
D: NA
size: many
V: TRBV10-3
DNA: TGTGCCATCGGAGAACCAGGGGCGAACACTGAAGCTTTCTTT
CDR3: CAIGEPGANTEAFF

J: TRBJ2-5
D: NA
size: NA
V: TRBV5-1
DNA: TGCGCCAGCAGCTTGGAACCAGCCACGGAGACCCAGTACTTC
CDR3: CASSLEPATETQYF

J: TRBJ2-2
D: NA
size: many
V: TRBV6-1
DNA: TGTGCCAGCTTGGAGACAGGCTCTTTTGGCGGGGAGCTGTTTTTT
CDR3: CASLETGSFGGELFF

J: TRBJ2-3
D: TRBD2
size: NA
V: TRBV10-3
DNA: TGTGCCACCGCCGGAGCGGGGGTTGATACGCAGTATTTT
CDR3: CATAGAGVDTQYF

J: TRBJ2-5
D: NA
size: few
V: TRBV7-2
DNA: TGTGCCAGCAGCTTAGAGGGGTCAGGGAGAGAGACCCAGTACTTC
CDR3: CASSLEGSGRETQYF

J: TRBJ1-6
D: NA
size: few
V: TRBV6-5
DNA: TGTGCCAGCAGAGATATGACAGGCCTCCAACCGGCCCTCCACTTT
CDR3: CASRDMTGLQPALHF

J: TRBJ2-3
D: TRBD2
size: few
V: TRBV7-8
DNA: TGTGCCAGCAGCTTAAGACTAGCGGGGGGGCCGAGAGACACAGATACGCAGTATTTT
CDR3: CASSLRLAGGPRDTDTQYF

J: TRBJ1-5
D: NA
size: many
V: TRBV6-2/TRBV6-3
DNA: TGTGCCAGCAGGGAAAGGACGGTCGAGCATTTT
CDR3: CASRERTVEHF

J: TRBJ2-3
D: TRBD2
size: many
V: TRBV19
DNA: TGTGCCAGTACCCCTAGCGGGAGCACAGATACGCAGTATTTT
CDR3: CASTPSGSTDTQYF

J: TRBJ1-1
D: NA
size: NA
V: TRBV10-3
DNA: TGTGCCATCTCCTCGAGAGGGAACACTGAAGCTTTCTTT
CDR3: CAISSRGNTEAFF

J: TRBJ1-1
D: NA
size: NA
V: TRBV7-9
DNA: TGTGCCAGCAGCTTAATGGGGGGACGCCGGACCACTGAAGCTTTCTTT
CDR3: CASSLMGGRRTTEAFF

J: TRBJ1-3
D: NA
size: NA
V: TRBV20-1
DNA: TGCAGTGCCCTAAGCCCGACATCCACGTACGGTGGAAACACCATATATTTT
CDR3: CSALSPTSTYGGNTIYF

J: TRBJ1-1
D: TRBD1
size: many
V: TRBV20-1
DNA: TGCAGTGCTAGAGCCCGGGACAGCCATGAAGCTTTCTTT
CDR3: CSARARDSHEAFF

J: TRBJ2-3
D: TRBD2
size: NA
V: TRBV7-2
DNA: TGTGCCAGCAGCTTATGGGGGACTAGCGATAGCACAGATACGCAGTATTTT
CDR3: CASSLWGTSDSTDTQYF

J: TRBJ2-3
D: TRBD2
size: NA
V: TRBV20-1
DNA: TGCAGTGCCCTCACCGGGACTAGGCTCACAGATACGCAGTATTTT
CDR3: CSALTGTRLTDTQYF

J: TRBJ2-2
D: NA
size: NA
V: TRBV11-2
DNA: TGTGCCAGCAGCCTCGGAGGGGTGAACACCGGGGAGCTGTTTTTT
CDR3: CASSLGGVNTGELFF

J: TRBJ2-3
D: NA
size: medium-sized
V: TRBV10-1
DNA: TGCGCCAGCAGTCCTGCGGGGGCCGGCACAGATACGCAGTATTTT
CDR3: CASSPAGAGTDTQYF

J: TRBJ2-3
D: TRBD2
size: NA
V: TRBV9
DNA: TGTGCCAGCAGCGTATCCAGCGGGGCTCCAGATACGCAGTATTTT
CDR3: CASSVSSGAPDTQYF

J: TRBJ2-5
D: NA
size: NA
V: TRBV25-1
DNA: TGTGCCAGCAGTCGAGGGGGGTTGCAAGAGACCCAGTACTTC
CDR3: CASSRGGLQETQYF

J: TRBJ1-6
D: NA
size: many
V: TRBV6-6
DNA: TGTGCCAGCAAACAGGGTTTCGGGAATTCACCCCTCCACTTT
CDR3: CASKQGFGNSPLHF

J: TRBJ2-5
D: NA
size: many
V: TRBV7-8
DNA: TGTGCCAGCAGCTTAATTGCGGGGAAGGAGACCCAGTACTTC
CDR3: CASSLIAGKETQYF

J: TRBJ1-1
D: NA
size: few
V: TRBV10-1
DNA: TGCGCCAGCAGCGAAAACATGAACACTGAAGCTTTCTTT
CDR3: CASSENMNTEAFF

J: TRBJ2-2
D: NA
size: NA
V: TRBV6-6
DNA: TGTGCCAGCAGTTACGCCCTGACAGGGAACACCGGGGAGCTGTTTTTT
CDR3: CASSYALTGNTGELFF

J: TRBJ2-5
D: NA
size: many
V: TRBV7-9
DNA: TGTGCCAGCAGCCCACCCCCCGTCGCGGGCGCAGAGACCCAGTACTTC
CDR3: CASSPPPVAGAETQYF

J: TRBJ2-5
D: NA
size: NA
V: TRBV5-1
DNA: TGCGCCAGCAGCCCAGGGGGGCCTGGAGTGACCCAGTACTTC
CDR3: CASSPGGPGVTQYF

J: TRBJ2-7
D: NA
size: many
V: TRBV11-2
DNA: TGTGCCAGCAGCTTAGTCGGCAGGCTCCCACGGGAGCAGTACTTC
CDR3: CASSLVGRLPREQYF

J: TRBJ1-4
D: TRBD1
size: NA
V: TRBV3-1
DNA: TGTGCCAGCAGCGAACGGGGGACAGGGGTTGAAAAACTGTTTTTT
CDR3: CASSERGTGVEKLFF

J: TRBJ2-1
D: TRBD1
size: many
V: TRBV6-6
DNA: TGTGCCAGCAGCAGGGGACAGGGGGCGATTTACAATGAGCAGTTCTTC
CDR3: CASSRGQGAIYNEQFF

J: TRBJ2-2
D: NA
size: NA
V: TRBV20-1
DNA: TGCAGTGCTAGAGGGAACACCGGGGAGCTGTTTTTT
CDR3: CSARGNTGELFF